The T cell receptor (beta chain) under discussion was sequenced for a study of shared clonotypes between healthy human individuals (dated by TCRdb to 2018 to 2021). About the study as a whole: A couple of women and a few men aged 18 to 49 years were included in the cohort. For each donor, three plates each were used for CD4 naive and CD4 memory, two plates were used for CD8 naive, and one plate was used for CD8 memory. Blood TCR repertoires of a handful of healthy adults were deeply sequenced to estimate repertoire size and the extent of clonotype sharing between individuals. Libraries were prepared and TCR repertoires were sequenced by different laboratories using diverse techniques, in order to increase sequencing depth and limit assay-specific biases. Leukapheresis yielded between about 0.94 and 8.9 billion PBMCs per donor.

CDR1 and CDR2 were assigned from the germline V gene (reference sequence) as MNHEY and SMNVEV. V is trimmed back by 5 bases and J by 3 bases, and the junction contains 6 bases that no gene match accounts for. The CDR3 contains 15 residues, cysteine and phenylalanine counted. This entry keeps only the CDR3 DNA: 45 bases, framed from base 1. The donors were healthy, HIV-negative adults with no recently reported acute infections or vaccinations. Every donor was a Caucasian adult residing in Nashville, Tennessee, USA. CD4+ T cells were enriched through magnetic negative selection, after which naive cells were positively selected on CD45RA and the remaining negative fraction served as the memory subset. Blood was collected by leukapheresis, and PBMCs were isolated by Ficoll-Histopaque density gradient centrifugation and then cryopreserved in liquid nitrogen vapor phase. Analytical flow cytometry was used to check the purity and quantity of every magnetically sorted T cell population. Each sorted fraction had its genomic DNA isolated and then quantified by UV absorbance on a Nanodrop 2000c.

The study at large found these results: When a handful of donors were compared, the shared fraction of clonotypes was about 5% for naive CD4, around 3.5% for naive CD8, 2.3% for memory CD4, and around 0.37% for memory CD8. Rarefaction of sorted-subset datasets indicated incomplete sequencing despite the large sequencing depth. Naive subsets generally had larger estimated clonotype richness than memory subsets did. Compared with non-shared clonotypes, clonotypes shared by all four sorted-subset donors had higher generation probabilities. Because the study included only a small number of donors, the genetic and exposure-history diversity represented was limited. Sampling was limited to blood, and TCR repertoires in tissue likely differ from TCR repertoires in blood. Based on pairwise subsampling, the degree of clonotype sharing among donors was expected to be affected by sequencing depth.

Using the deep immunoSEQ assay, TCR CDR3 regions were amplified from genomic DNA by multiplex PCR. Extracted genomic DNA from each cell subset was spread evenly across all wells of several immunoSEQ 96-well plates, with each plate serving as a replicate. For sorted subsets, each replicate PCR was loaded with 200 ng genomic DNA, equivalent to 25,000 to 35,000 T cell genomes. The purified libraries were quantified using a Qubit 3.0 fluorometer, sized with a Bioanalyzer 2100, and then quantified again using the KAPA Library Quantification kit. A separate single-read 150-cycle Illumina NextSeq 550 flow cell was used to sequence each immunoSEQ 96-well plate. Concerning the study's data processing: Because the immunoSEQ output held only junctional sequences and lacked quality scores, the filtering could not match the filtering applied to full-length reads. To assign V/J genes and CDR3, sequences were annotated against IMGT germline references using PyIR, a Python wrapper for IgBLAST v1.9. Reads were filtered out if the reads had weak V/J assignments (E-value above 1e-6), no CDR3, stop codons, out-of-frame junctions, or ambiguous translated residues. V3J clonotypes were defined by identical inferred V gene, J gene, and CDR3 amino acid sequence. Percentage overlap between repertoires was computed as shared unique clonotypes divided by the size of the smaller repertoire. Richness of each repertoire was evaluated using RTK rarefaction, the Chao1 estimator, and Recon v2.1 estimates of unobserved clonotypes. Generation probabilities for all TCRbeta clonotypes obtained by the gDNA method from several donors were computed using OLGA. TCRdb's version of the immuneACCESS table is confined to in-frame rearrangements and falls short of the full clone set. An unresolved V gene accounts for under half of the shortfall where checked; the remainder is of unknown origin. V, J and clone size are taken as reported in that table, and D and trimming were inferred from the DNA itself. A total of about 680,000 clones appear in this sample, around two thirds of them only once. The ten largest clones add up to approximately 1.7% of the sample.

Of note for this clone: Its target antigen remains unknown. No much larger clone exists at a distance of one base, and base qualities are not known.

Input material: memory CD4+ T cells sorted from blood. Taken with the paper, the label for cell subset or site translates to: CD45RA-negative fraction. The chain is assembled from TRBV27 and TRBJ2-7, with 11 bases aligning to TRBD1. The receptor's source is a woman aged 25 to 45 in good health. The CDR3 protein is CASSRTGTGGYEQYF. The nucleotides read TGTGCCAGCAGTCGTACCGGGACAGGGGGCTACGAGCAGTACTTC.